This is a list of T cell receptor beta chains from one sample in a study of CD8 T cells in ankylosing spondylitis. TCRdb redid the calling of the 5' RACE reads with MiXCR, one entry per CDR3 protein. The repertoire holds approximately 100,000 distinct CDR3 sequences, with over 6.5% as singletons. Sequenced sample: blood, either unsorted or a sorted T cell fraction (not recorded which). Source of these receptors: a male donor with ankylosing spondylitis or in good health (not recorded which). Both conserved end residues are part of each CDR3. D genes are given only for firm matches. Size tells how often a clone was seen (once, few, many) or the class of an expanded clone, and some rows leave it out.

clone_size: few; j_call: TRBJ2-7; d_call: -; v_call: TRBV7-2; cdr3_aa: CASSPARALYEQYF; cdr3_nt: TGTGCCAGCAGCCCGGCCCGGGCCCTCTACGAGCAGTACTTC
clone_size: many; j_call: TRBJ1-1; d_call: TRBD1; v_call: TRBV19; cdr3_aa: CASSIFWTGGMNTEAFF; cdr3_nt: TGTGCCAGTAGTATTTTTTGGACAGGGGGGATGAACACTGAAGCTTTCTTT
clone_size: many; j_call: TRBJ1-3; d_call: -; v_call: TRBV7-9; cdr3_aa: CASSPGTDGNTIYF; cdr3_nt: TGTGCCAGCAGCCCCGGGACGGACGGAAACACCATATATTTT
clone_size: many; j_call: TRBJ2-7; d_call: -; v_call: TRBV5-1; cdr3_aa: CASSLPHGTHVPYEQYF; cdr3_nt: TGCGCCAGCAGCTTGCCCCATGGGACTCACGTACCCTACGAGCAGTACTTC
clone_size: -; j_call: TRBJ2-4; d_call: -; v_call: TRBV12-1; cdr3_aa: CASSPLKPWTSGIGAKNIQYF; cdr3_nt: TGTGCCAGCAGCCCCCTAAAGCCTTGGACTAGCGGGATAGGCGCCAAAAACATTCAGTACTTC
clone_size: many; j_call: TRBJ2-1; d_call: TRBD2; v_call: TRBV7-6; cdr3_aa: CASSSSTSGGPYNEQFF; cdr3_nt: TGTGCCAGCAGCTCGTCGACTAGCGGGGGGCCTTACAATGAGCAGTTCTTC
clone_size: many; j_call: TRBJ2-4; d_call: -; v_call: TRBV12-3/TRBV12-4; cdr3_aa: CASSPPSGKNIQYF; cdr3_nt: TGTGCCAGCAGTCCCCCCAGCGGCAAAAACATTCAGTACTTC
clone_size: -; j_call: TRBJ2-5; d_call: -; v_call: TRBV7-2; cdr3_aa: CASSPWLVGETQYF; cdr3_nt: TGTGCCAGCAGCCCCTGGCTGGTAGGAGAGACCCAGTACTTC
clone_size: -; j_call: TRBJ2-7; d_call: TRBD1; v_call: TRBV11-3; cdr3_aa: CASSLAGQGCEQYF; cdr3_nt: TGTGCCAGCAGCTTAGCGGGACAGGGCTGCGAGCAGTACTTC
clone_size: few; j_call: TRBJ2-3; d_call: TRBD1; v_call: TRBV29-1; cdr3_aa: CSVEQGVDTQYF; cdr3_nt: TGCAGCGTTGAACAGGGGGTAGATACGCAGTATTTT
clone_size: many; j_call: TRBJ2-1; d_call: -; v_call: TRBV29-1; cdr3_aa: CSVEQGSYNEQFF; cdr3_nt: TGCAGCGTTGAACAGGGGAGTTACAATGAGCAGTTCTTC
clone_size: many; j_call: TRBJ2-2; d_call: TRBD1; v_call: TRBV7-2; cdr3_aa: CASSYLGQSGELFF; cdr3_nt: TGTGCCAGCAGCTACCTGGGACAGTCCGGGGAGCTGTTTTTT
clone_size: many; j_call: TRBJ1-2; d_call: -; v_call: TRBV5-1; cdr3_aa: CASSLQGSYGYTF; cdr3_nt: TGCGCCAGCAGCTTGCAGGGTTCCTATGGCTACACCTTC
clone_size: many; j_call: TRBJ1-6; d_call: -; v_call: TRBV7-2; cdr3_aa: CASSLRRENSPLHF; cdr3_nt: TGTGCCAGCAGCTTAAGACGGGAGAATTCACCCCTCCACTTT
clone_size: many; j_call: TRBJ2-7; d_call: -; v_call: TRBV11-2; cdr3_aa: CASSFEWVYEQYF; cdr3_nt: TGTGCCAGCAGCTTCGAGTGGGTATACGAGCAGTACTTC
clone_size: many; j_call: TRBJ2-5; d_call: TRBD2; v_call: TRBV20-1; cdr3_aa: CSAPLAEETQYF; cdr3_nt: TGCAGTGCGCCTCTAGCGGAAGAGACCCAGTACTTC
clone_size: many; j_call: TRBJ2-1; d_call: -; v_call: TRBV5-1; cdr3_aa: CASSLRAQAWSYNEQFF; cdr3_nt: TGCGCCAGCAGCTTGCGGGCACAAGCCTGGAGCTACAATGAGCAGTTCTTC
clone_size: many; j_call: TRBJ1-5; d_call: TRBD1; v_call: TRBV19; cdr3_aa: CASTPGAGGGNQPQHF; cdr3_nt: TGTGCCAGTACCCCCGGGGCAGGGGGTGGCAATCAGCCCCAGCATTTT
clone_size: many; j_call: TRBJ2-7; d_call: TRBD1; v_call: TRBV15; cdr3_aa: CATSRDRGTGGYEQYF; cdr3_nt: TGTGCCACCAGCAGAGATAGGGGGACAGGGGGCTACGAGCAGTACTTC
clone_size: -; j_call: TRBJ2-5; d_call: -; v_call: TRBV7-2; cdr3_aa: CASSTRTGRARETQYF; cdr3_nt: TGTGCCAGCAGCACTCGGACAGGGAGGGCGAGAGAGACCCAGTACTTC
clone_size: many; j_call: TRBJ2-2; d_call: -; v_call: TRBV29-1; cdr3_aa: CSGQAAPNTGELFF; cdr3_nt: TGCAGTGGGCAGGCCGCACCGAACACCGGGGAGCTGTTTTTT
clone_size: -; j_call: TRBJ2-7; d_call: TRBD1; v_call: TRBV7-2; cdr3_aa: CASSSDRQNREQYF; cdr3_nt: TGTGCCAGCAGCTCGGACAGGCAAAATCGCGAGCAGTACTTC
clone_size: many; j_call: TRBJ1-4; d_call: TRBD1; v_call: TRBV7-2; cdr3_aa: CASSLKTGDPNEKLFF; cdr3_nt: TGTGCCAGCAGCTTGAAAACAGGGGACCCTAATGAAAAACTGTTTTTT
clone_size: many; j_call: TRBJ2-3; d_call: TRBD1; v_call: TRBV18; cdr3_aa: CASSKPLRQGGTDTQYF; cdr3_nt: TGTGCCAGCTCAAAGCCCCTTCGACAGGGGGGAACAGATACGCAGTATTTT
clone_size: -; j_call: TRBJ2-5; d_call: -; v_call: TRBV7-2; cdr3_aa: CASSLMPNKETQYF; cdr3_nt: TGTGCCAGCAGCCTAATGCCCAACAAAGAGACCCAGTACTTC
clone_size: many; j_call: TRBJ1-3; d_call: -; v_call: TRBV6-5; cdr3_aa: CASSYSRTSRDTIYF; cdr3_nt: TGTGCCAGCAGTTACTCGAGAACCTCGCGAGACACCATATATTTT
clone_size: -; j_call: TRBJ2-1; d_call: TRBD2; v_call: TRBV7-2; cdr3_aa: CASSSYGGGYNEQFF; cdr3_nt: TGTGCCAGCAGCTCTTACGGCGGGGGCTACAATGAGCAGTTCTTC
clone_size: few; j_call: TRBJ1-2; d_call: -; v_call: TRBV7-2; cdr3_aa: CASSRTDYGYTF; cdr3_nt: TGTGCCAGCAGCCGGACAGATTATGGCTACACCTTC
clone_size: few; j_call: TRBJ2-5; d_call: -; v_call: TRBV7-9; cdr3_aa: CASSHTGTGGTQYF; cdr3_nt: TGTGCCAGCAGCCACACAGGGACCGGAGGGACCCAGTACTTC